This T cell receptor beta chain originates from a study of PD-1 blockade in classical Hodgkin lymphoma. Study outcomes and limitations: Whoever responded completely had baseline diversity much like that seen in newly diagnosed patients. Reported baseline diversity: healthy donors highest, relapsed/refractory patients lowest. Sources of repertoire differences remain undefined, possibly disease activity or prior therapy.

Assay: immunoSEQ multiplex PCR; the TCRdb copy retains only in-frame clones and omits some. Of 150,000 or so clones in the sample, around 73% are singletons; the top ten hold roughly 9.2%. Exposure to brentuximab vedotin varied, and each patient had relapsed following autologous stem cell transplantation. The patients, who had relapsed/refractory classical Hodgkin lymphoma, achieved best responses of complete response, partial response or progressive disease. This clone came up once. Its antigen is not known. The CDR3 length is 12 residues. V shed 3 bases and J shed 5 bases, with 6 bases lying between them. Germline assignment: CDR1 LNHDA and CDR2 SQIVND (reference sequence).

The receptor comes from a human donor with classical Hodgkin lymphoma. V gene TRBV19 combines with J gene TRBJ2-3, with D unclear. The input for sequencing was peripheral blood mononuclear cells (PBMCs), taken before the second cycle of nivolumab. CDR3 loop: CASSMAEDTQYF. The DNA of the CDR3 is TGTGCCAGTAGTATGGCCGAAGATACGCAGTATTTT.